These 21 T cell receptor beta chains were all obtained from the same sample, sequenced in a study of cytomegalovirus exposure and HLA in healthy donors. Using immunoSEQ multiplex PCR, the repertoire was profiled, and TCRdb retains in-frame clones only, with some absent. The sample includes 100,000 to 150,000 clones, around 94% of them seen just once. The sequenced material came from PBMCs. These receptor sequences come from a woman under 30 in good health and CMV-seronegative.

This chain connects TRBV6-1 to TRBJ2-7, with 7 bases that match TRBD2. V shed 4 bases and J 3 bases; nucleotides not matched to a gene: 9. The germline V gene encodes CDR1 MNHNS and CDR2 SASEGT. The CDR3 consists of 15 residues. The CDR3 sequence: CASSGLTSYFYEQYF. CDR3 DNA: TGTGCCAGCAGTGGGTTGACTAGCTATTTCTACGAGCAGTACTTC.

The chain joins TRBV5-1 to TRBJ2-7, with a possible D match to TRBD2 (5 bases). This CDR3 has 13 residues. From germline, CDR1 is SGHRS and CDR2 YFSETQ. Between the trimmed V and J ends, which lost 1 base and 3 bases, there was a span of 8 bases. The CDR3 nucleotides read TGCGCCAGCAGCTTGCGGGGTCACTACGAGCAGTACTTC. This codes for CASSLRGHYEQYF. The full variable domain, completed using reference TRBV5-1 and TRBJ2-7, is KAGVTQTPRYLIKTRGQQVTLSCSPISGHRSVSWYQQTPGQGLQFLFEYFSETQRNKGNFPGRFSGRQFSNSRSEMNVSTLELGDSALYLCASSLRGHYEQYFGPGTRLTVT.

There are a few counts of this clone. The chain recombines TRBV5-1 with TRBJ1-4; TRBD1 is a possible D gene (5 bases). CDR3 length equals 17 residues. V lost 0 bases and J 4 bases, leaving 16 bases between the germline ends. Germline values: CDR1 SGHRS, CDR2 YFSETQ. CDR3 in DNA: TGCGCCAGCAGCTTGGCCTTATCAGCAGGGAATAATGAAAAACTGTTTTTT. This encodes CASSLALSAGNNEKLFF.

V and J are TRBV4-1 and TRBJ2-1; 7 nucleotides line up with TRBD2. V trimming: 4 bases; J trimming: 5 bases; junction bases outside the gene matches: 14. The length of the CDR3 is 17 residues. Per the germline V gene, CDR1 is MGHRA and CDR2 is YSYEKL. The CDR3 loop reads CASSLFLGRGVHNEQFF. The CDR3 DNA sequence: TGCGCCAGCAGCCTCTTCCTGGGGAGGGGTGTCCACAATGAGCAGTTCTTC.

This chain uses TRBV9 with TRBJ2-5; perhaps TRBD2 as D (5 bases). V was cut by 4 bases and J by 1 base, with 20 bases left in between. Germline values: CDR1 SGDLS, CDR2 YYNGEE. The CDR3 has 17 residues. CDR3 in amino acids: CASSPGRSGSAQETQYF. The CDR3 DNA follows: TGTGCCAGCAGCCCCGGACGGTCGGGGTCGGCCCAAGAGACCCAGTACTTC.

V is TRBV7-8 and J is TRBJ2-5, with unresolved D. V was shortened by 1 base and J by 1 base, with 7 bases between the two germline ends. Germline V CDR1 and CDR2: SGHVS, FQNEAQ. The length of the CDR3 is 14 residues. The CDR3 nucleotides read TGTGCCAGCAGCTTAGTGTCAGGCCAAGAGACCCAGTACTTC. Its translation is CASSLVSGQETQYF.

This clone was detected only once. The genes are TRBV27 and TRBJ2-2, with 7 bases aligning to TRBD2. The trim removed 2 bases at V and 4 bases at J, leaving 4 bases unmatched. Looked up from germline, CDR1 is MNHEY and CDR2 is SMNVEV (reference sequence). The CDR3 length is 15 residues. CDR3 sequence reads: CASSLMGGVTGELFF. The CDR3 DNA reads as TGTGCCAGCAGTTTAATGGGAGGGGTCACCGGGGAGCTGTTTTTT.

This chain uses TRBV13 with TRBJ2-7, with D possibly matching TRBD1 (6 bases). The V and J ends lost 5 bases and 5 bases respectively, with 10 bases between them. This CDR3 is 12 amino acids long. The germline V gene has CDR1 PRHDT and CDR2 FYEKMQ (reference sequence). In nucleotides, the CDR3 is TGTGCCAGCAGCACCTACAGGGACGAGCAGTACTTC. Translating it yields CASSTYRDEQYF.

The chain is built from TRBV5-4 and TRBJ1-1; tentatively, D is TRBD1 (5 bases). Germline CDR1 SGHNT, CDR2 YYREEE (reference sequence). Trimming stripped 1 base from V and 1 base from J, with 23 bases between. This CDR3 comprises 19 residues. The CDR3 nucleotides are TGTGCCAGCAGCTTGTTTCCGTACAGGTCGTACGGTGGGAACACTGAAGCTTTCTTT. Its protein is CASSLFPYRSYGGNTEAFF.

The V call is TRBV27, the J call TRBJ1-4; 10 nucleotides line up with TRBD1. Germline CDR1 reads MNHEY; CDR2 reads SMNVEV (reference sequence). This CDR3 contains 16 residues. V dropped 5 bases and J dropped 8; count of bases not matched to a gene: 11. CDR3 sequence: CASSPRQGAGWEKLFF. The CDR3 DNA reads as TGTGCCAGCAGTCCTCGACAGGGGGCGGGTTGGGAAAAACTGTTTTTT.

The CDR3 sequence is CASSLDYQYYGYTF. CDR3 nucleotides: TGTGCCAGCAGCTTAGATTACCAGTACTATGGCTACACCTTC. The chain combines TRBV11-2 with TRBJ1-2, with unresolved D. The germline V gene has CDR1 SGHAT and CDR2 FQNNGV. This CDR3 is built from 14 residues. Trimming removed 0 bases at V and 3 bases at J, with 8 bases between.

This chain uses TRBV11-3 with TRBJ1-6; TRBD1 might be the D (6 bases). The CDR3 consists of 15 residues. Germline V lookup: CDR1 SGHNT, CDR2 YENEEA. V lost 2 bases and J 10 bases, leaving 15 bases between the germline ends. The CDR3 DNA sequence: TGTGCCAGCAGCTTACTAGGGGCTCAGGGGTCACCCCTCCACTTT. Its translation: CASSLLGAQGSPLHF. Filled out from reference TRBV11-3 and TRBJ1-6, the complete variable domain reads EAGVVQSPRYKIIEKKQPVAFWCNPISGHNTLYWYLQNLGQGPELLIRYENEEAVDDSQLPKDRFSAERLKGVDSTLKIQPAELGDSAVYLCASSLLGAQGSPLHFGNGTRLTVT.

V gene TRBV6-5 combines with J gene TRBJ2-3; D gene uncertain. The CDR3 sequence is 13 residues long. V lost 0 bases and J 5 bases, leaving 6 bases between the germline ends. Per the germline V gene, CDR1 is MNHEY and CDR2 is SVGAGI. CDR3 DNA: TGTGCCAGCAGTTACTCGTCGAGAGATACGCAGTATTTT. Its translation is CASSYSSRDTQYF.

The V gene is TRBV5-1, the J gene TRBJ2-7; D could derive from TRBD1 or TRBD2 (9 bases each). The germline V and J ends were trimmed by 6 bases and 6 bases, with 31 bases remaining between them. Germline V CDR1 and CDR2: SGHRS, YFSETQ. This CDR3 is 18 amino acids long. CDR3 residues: CASKRDRADSGGTPEQYF. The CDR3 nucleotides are TGCGCCAGCAAAAGGGACAGGGCAGATAGCGGGGGCACCCCCGAGCAGTACTTC.

This CDR3 is CASSYSTEVDGYTF. CDR3 in DNA: TGTGCCAGCAGTTACTCGACAGAGGTCGATGGCTACACCTTC. This rearrangement joins TRBV6-6 to TRBJ1-2; D possibly corresponds to TRBD1 (5 bases). The germline V gene encodes CDR1 MNHNY and CDR2 SVGAGI (reference sequence). The V end lost 0 bases, the J end lost 6 bases, and 11 bases lay between the germline ends. The length of the CDR3 is 14 residues.

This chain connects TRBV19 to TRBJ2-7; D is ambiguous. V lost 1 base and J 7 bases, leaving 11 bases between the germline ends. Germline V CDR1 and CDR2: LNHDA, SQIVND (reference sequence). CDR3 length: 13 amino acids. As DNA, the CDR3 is TGTGCCAGTAGTATAGGGGCAGCATCAGAGCAGTACTTC. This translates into CASSIGAASEQYF.

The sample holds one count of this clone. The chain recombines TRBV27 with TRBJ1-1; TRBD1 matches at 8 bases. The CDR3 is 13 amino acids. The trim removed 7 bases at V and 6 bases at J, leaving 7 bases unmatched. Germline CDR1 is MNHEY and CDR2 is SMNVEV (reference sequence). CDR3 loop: CASKWTGSSEAFF. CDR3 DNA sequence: TGTGCCAGCAAATGGACAGGGTCGTCTGAAGCTTTCTTT.

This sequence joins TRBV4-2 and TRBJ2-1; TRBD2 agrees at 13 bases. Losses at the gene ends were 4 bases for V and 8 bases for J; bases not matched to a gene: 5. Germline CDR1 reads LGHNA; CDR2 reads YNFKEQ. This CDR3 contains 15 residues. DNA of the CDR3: TGTGCCAGCAGCCTGGGGACTAGCGGGAACGATGAGCAGTTCTTC. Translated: CASSLGTSGNDEQFF.

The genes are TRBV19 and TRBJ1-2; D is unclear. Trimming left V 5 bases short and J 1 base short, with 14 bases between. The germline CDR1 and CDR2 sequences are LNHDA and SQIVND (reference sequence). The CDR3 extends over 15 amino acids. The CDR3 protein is CASSATVSHNYGYTF. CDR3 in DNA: TGTGCCAGTAGTGCAACAGTTTCCCATAACTATGGCTACACCTTC.

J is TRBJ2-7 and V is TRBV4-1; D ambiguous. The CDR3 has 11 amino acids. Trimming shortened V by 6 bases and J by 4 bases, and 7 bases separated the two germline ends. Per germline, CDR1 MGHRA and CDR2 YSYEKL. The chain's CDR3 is CASSNRYEQYF. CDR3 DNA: TGCGCCAGCAGTAACAGATACGAGCAGTACTTC.

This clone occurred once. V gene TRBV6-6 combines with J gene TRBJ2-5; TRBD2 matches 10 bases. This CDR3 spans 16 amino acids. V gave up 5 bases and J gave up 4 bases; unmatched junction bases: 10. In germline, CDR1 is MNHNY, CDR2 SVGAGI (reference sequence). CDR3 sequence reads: CASSLSSGGKGETQYF. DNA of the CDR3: TGTGCCAGCAGTCTCAGTAGCGGGGGGAAGGGAGAGACCCAGTACTTC.